These 18 T cell receptor beta chains share one sample of origin, sequenced in a study of T cell changes during pregnancy in multiple sclerosis. The method was immunoSEQ multiplex PCR; TCRdb's version includes in-frame clones alone and lacks a portion of them. Among approximately 60,000 clones listed, approximately 89% were seen once. Material: peripheral blood, obtained after pregnancy. The receptors shown here come from a female donor in good health, enrolled as a control in a pregnancy study.

The V call is TRBV6-6, the J call TRBJ2-4, with 8 bases lining up with TRBD2. CDR1 is MNHNY, CDR2 SVGAGI, per germline (reference sequence). Unmatched junction bases numbered 4, after V lost 5 bases and J lost 4 bases. The CDR3 has 14 amino acids. CDR3 region: CASSPGTSKNIQYF. CDR3 in DNA: TGTGCCAGCAGTCCAGGGACTAGTAAAAACATTCAGTACTTC.

This clone is medium-sized. This chain joins TRBV6-1 and TRBJ2-7, with 11 nucleotides matching TRBD1. The V gene end was trimmed by 2 bases and the J gene end by 0 bases; junction bases not matched to a gene: 6. In germline, CDR1 is MNHNS, CDR2 SASEGT. The CDR3 is made up of 17 amino acids. The CDR3 spells CASSELEDRGLSYEQYF. The CDR3 DNA sequence: TGTGCCAGCAGTGAACTGGAGGACAGGGGGCTCTCCTACGAGCAGTACTTC.

The chain combines TRBV6-1 with TRBJ2-7; D possibly corresponds to TRBD1 (5 bases). In germline, CDR1 is MNHNS, CDR2 SASEGT. The CDR3 runs 12 residues. V gave up 5 bases and J gave up 5 bases, with 10 bases separating them. In nucleotides, the CDR3 is TGTGCCAGCAGTCCCCAGGGCCACGAGCAGTACTTC. Translating it yields CASSPQGHEQYF.

This clone was recorded once. The chain carries TRBV5-1 and TRBJ1-1; 7 nucleotides match TRBD1. The V and J ends lost 5 bases and 1 base, in that order; junction bases with no gene match: 8. There are 15 residues in the CDR3. The germline V gene encodes CDR1 SGHRS and CDR2 YFSETQ. DNA of the CDR3: TGCGCCAGCAGGGGTGACAGGGCGACGAACACTGAAGCTTTCTTT. It translates to CASRGDRATNTEAFF.

The gene calls are TRBV20-1 and TRBJ1-4, with D uncertain. The CDR3 spans 11 residues. Germline V gene data show CDR1 as DFQATT and CDR2 as SNEGSKA (reference sequence). Trimming pared 4 bases from V and 8 bases from J, leaving 8 bases between. The CDR3 reads CSAMYAEKLFF. The CDR3 DNA sequence: TGCAGTGCTATGTACGCGGAAAAACTGTTTTTT.

The rearrangement joins TRBV6-5 to TRBJ2-7; perhaps TRBD1 as D (6 bases). Germline-derived CDR1 and CDR2 are MNHEY and SVGAGI. V was trimmed by 1 base and J by 3 bases, leaving 7 bases between them. The CDR3 totals 13 residues. The CDR3 loop is CASSYLGGYEQYF. Written as DNA, the CDR3 is TGTGCCAGCAGTTACTTAGGGGGCTACGAGCAGTACTTC.

The V call is TRBV9, the J call TRBJ1-1, with a weak D call TRBD1 (6 bases). The CDR3 is 14 residues long. Deletions cut 4 bases from V and 3 bases from J, with 13 bases between. CDR1 and CDR2 from the germline V gene are SGDLS and YYNGEE. The CDR3 DNA is TGTGCCAGCAGCACCCTGGACAGCTACACTGAAGCTTTCTTT. Amino acid sequence: CASSTLDSYTEAFF.

The rearrangement joins TRBV19 to TRBJ2-1, with TRBD2 matching over 9 bases. Trimming cost V 5 bases and J 3 bases; bases outside gene matches: 5. The CDR3 totals 15 residues. Germline V lookup: CDR1 LNHDA, CDR2 SQIVND (reference sequence). The CDR3 DNA sequence: TGTGCCAGTAGTCCCCAGCGGGGGGACTACAATGAGCAGTTCTTC. Translation: CASSPQRGDYNEQFF.

This clone was seen once. The chain joins TRBV4-3 to TRBJ1-2; D gene unclear. The germline CDR1 and CDR2 sequences are LGHNA and YSLEER. This CDR3 is built from 14 residues. V lost 4 bases to trimming and J lost 8 bases, with 17 bases between them. CDR3 in amino acids: CASSLSQGSMGYTF. The CDR3 nucleotides read TGCGCCAGCAGCCTAAGTCAAGGGAGCATGGGCTACACCTTC.

The J gene is TRBJ2-1, the V gene TRBV7-9; D perhaps matches TRBD2 (5 bases). Germline CDR1 is SEHNR and CDR2 is FQNEAQ (reference sequence). This CDR3 contains 12 residues. The V and J ends lost 1 base and 10 bases respectively, with 8 bases between them. CDR3 protein: CASSLGQREQFF. The DNA for the CDR3 is TGTGCCAGCAGCTTAGGGCAGCGGGAGCAGTTCTTC.

The V and J genes are TRBV16 and TRBJ2-1; 7 positions match TRBD1. CDR3 length equals 11 residues. CDR1 is KGHSY, CDR2 FQNENV, per germline. After removal of 4 bases from V and 16 bases from J, the junction contained 7 bases not matched to a gene. The CDR3 coding sequence is TGTGCCAGCAGCCTCGACAGGGCGGTATTCTTC. It is translated as CASSLDRAVFF.

V and J are TRBV4-2 and TRBJ1-2; tentatively, D is TRBD1 (6 bases). Trimming removed 1 base from V and 8 bases from J, with 17 bases in between. In germline, CDR1 is LGHNA, CDR2 YNFKEQ. CDR3 size: 15 residues. CDR3 sequence (DNA): TGTGCCAGCAGCCAAGGGGGCCAGGGGTCCTCGGGCTACACCTTC. The encoded protein is CASSQGGQGSSGYTF.

The count of this clone is one. V is TRBV7-6 and J is TRBJ2-5; 14 bases are a match to TRBD2. Losses at the gene ends were 1 base for V and 5 bases for J; bases not matched to a gene: 6. CDR1 and CDR2 from the germline V gene are SGHVS and FNYEAQ. The CDR3 consists of 17 residues. CDR3: CASSLVGLAGGGETQYF. Written as DNA, the CDR3 is TGTGCCAGCAGCTTAGTCGGACTAGCGGGAGGAGGGGAGACCCAGTACTTC.

The chain carries TRBV19 and TRBJ1-4; a possible D gene is TRBD1 (6 bases). The CDR3 runs 17 residues. Germline V gene lookup returns CDR1 LNHDA and CDR2 SQIVND (reference sequence). Trimming took off 3 bases at V and 0 bases at J, with 14 bases between the two ends. The CDR3 region is CASSINRVSATNEKLFF. In DNA, the CDR3 is TGTGCCAGTAGTATTAACAGGGTCTCAGCAACTAATGAAAAACTGTTTTTT.

This clone has a handful of counts. V and J are TRBV6-4 and TRBJ1-3; no firm D call. The germline V gene encodes CDR1 MRHNA and CDR2 SNTAGT. This CDR3 has 21 amino acids. The V end lost 1 base, the J end lost 4 bases, and 29 bases lay between the germline ends. The CDR3 DNA follows: TGTGCCAGCAGTGACTTCCTGTCCCCCTCCGGGCCTTACCAGCGGGGAAACACCATATATTTT. Amino acid sequence: CASSDFLSPSGPYQRGNTIYF.

V gene TRBV6-5 combines with J gene TRBJ2-7, with 12 bases lining up with TRBD1. Germline-derived CDR1 and CDR2 are MNHEY and SVGAGI. V was clipped by 4 bases and J by 7 bases; unmatched bases: 5. The CDR3 extends over 14 amino acids. The CDR3 DNA is TGTGCCAGCAGTTCGGGACAGGGGGCATCTGAGCAGTACTTC. Protein: CASSSGQGASEQYF.

The J gene is TRBJ1-2, the V gene TRBV5-6; 10 positions match TRBD1. The germline V gene encodes CDR1 SGHDT and CDR2 YYEEEE. CDR3 length equals 14 residues. Germline trimming cut 4 bases from V and 4 bases from J; bases unmatched to any gene: 4. The CDR3 region has the DNA TGTGCCAGCAGCCCTGGGACAGGGGCCTATGGCTACACCTTC. It codes for CASSPGTGAYGYTF.

This chain connects TRBV25-1 to TRBJ2-7; TRBD1 is a possible D gene (6 bases). CDR3 length: 15 amino acids. The V gene's germline CDR1 is MGHDK and CDR2 SYGVNS. V shed 5 bases and J shed 6 bases, with 20 bases lying between them. The CDR3 DNA reads TGTGCCAGCAGTCAACCGGGACAAGGTCTGGGCGAGCAGTACTTC. This codes for CASSQPGQGLGEQYF.